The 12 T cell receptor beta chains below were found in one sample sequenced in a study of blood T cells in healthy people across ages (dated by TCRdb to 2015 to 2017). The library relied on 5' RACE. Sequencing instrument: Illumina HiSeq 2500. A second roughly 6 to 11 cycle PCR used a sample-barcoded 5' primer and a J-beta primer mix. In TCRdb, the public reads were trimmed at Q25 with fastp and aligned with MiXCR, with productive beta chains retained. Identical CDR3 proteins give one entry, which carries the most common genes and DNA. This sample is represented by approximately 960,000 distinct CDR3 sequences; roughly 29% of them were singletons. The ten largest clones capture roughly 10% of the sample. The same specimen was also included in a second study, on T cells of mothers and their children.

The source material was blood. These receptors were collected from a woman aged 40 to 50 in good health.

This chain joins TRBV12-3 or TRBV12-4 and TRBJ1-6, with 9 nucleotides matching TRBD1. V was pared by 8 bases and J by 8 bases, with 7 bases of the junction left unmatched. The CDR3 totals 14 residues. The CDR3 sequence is CASLDRDRDSPLHF. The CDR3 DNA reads TGTGCCAGCCTTGACCGGGACAGGGATTCACCCCTCCACTTT.

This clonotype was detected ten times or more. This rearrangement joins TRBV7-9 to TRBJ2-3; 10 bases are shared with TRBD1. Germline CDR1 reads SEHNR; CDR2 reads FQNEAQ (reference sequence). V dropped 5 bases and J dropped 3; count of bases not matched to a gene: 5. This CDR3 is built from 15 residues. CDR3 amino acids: CASSTTGGSTDTQYF. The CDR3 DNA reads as TGTGCCAGCAGCACGACAGGGGGCAGTACAGATACGCAGTATTTT. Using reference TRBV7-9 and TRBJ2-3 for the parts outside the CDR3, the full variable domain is DTGVSQNPRHKITKRGQNVTFRCDPISEHNRLYWYRQTLGQGPEFLTYFQNEAQLEKSRLLSDRFSAERPKGSFSTLEIQRTEQGDSAMYLCASSTTGGSTDTQYFGPGTRLTVL.

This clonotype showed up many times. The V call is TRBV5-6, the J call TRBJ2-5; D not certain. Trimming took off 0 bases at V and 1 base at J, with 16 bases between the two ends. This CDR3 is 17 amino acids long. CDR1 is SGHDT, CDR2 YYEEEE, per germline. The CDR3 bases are TGTGCCAGCAGCTTGGCATCCTGGGATGAATTCCAAGAGACCCAGTACTTC. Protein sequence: CASSLASWDEFQETQYF.

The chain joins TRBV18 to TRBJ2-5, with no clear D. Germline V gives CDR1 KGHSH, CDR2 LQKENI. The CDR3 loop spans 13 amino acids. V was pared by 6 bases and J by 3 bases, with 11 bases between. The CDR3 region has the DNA TGTGCCAGCTCCCCAGGATTTGAAGAGACCCAGTACTTC. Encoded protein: CASSPGFEETQYF.

The CDR3 coding sequence is TGTGCCAGCAGCTTATCTAGCGGGAGAACATCAGATACGCAGTATTTT. Amino acid sequence: CASSLSSGRTSDTQYF. This chain uses TRBV7-9 with TRBJ2-3; 10 bases agree with TRBD2. The CDR3 is 16 residues long. V shed 2 bases, J shed 4 bases, and the junction held 6 bases outside the gene matches. Per germline, CDR1 SEHNR and CDR2 FQNEAQ (reference sequence).

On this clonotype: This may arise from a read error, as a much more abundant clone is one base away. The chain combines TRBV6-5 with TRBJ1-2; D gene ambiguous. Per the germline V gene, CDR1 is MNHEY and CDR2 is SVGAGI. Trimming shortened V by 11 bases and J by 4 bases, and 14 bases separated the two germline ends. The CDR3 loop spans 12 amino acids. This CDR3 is CAGPQASYGYTF. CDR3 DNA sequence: TGTGCCGGCCCCCAAGCGTCCTATGGCTACACCTTC.

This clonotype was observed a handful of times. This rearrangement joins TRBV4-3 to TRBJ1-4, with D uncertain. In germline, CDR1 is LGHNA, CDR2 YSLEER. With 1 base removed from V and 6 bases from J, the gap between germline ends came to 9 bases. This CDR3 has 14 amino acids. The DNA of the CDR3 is TGCGCCAGCAGCCAAGTCGGCGGAGATGAAAAACTGTTTTTT. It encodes CASSQVGGDEKLFF.

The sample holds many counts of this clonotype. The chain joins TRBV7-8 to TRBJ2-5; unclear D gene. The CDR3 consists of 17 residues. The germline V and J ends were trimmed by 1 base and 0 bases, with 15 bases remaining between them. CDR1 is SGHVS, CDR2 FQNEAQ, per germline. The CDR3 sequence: CASSLVTGELYQETQYF. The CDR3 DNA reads TGTGCCAGCAGCTTAGTAACTGGAGAACTTTACCAAGAGACCCAGTACTTC.

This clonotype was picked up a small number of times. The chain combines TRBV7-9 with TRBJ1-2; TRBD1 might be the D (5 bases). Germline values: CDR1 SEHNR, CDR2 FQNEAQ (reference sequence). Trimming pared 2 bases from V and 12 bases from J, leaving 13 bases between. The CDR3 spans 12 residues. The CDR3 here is CASSLRRGVDTF. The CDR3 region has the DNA TGTGCCAGCAGCTTAAGGCGAGGGGTCGACACCTTC.

CDR3 region: CASSLTGEKQPQHF. CDR3 DNA sequence: TGTGCCAGCAGCTTAACAGGGGAAAAGCAGCCCCAGCATTTT. The chain is built from TRBV9 and TRBJ1-5; 7 positions agree with TRBD1. This CDR3 comprises 14 residues. Trimming removed 4 bases from V and 7 bases from J; junction bases left unmatched: 8. Germline loops: CDR1 SGDLS, CDR2 YYNGEE.

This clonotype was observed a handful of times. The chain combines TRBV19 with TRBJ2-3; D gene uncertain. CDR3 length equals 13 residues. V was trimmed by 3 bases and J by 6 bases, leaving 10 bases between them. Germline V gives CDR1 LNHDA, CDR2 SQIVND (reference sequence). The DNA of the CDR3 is TGTGCCAGTAGTATGGCAGTCCAGGATACGCAGTATTTT. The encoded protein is CASSMAVQDTQYF.

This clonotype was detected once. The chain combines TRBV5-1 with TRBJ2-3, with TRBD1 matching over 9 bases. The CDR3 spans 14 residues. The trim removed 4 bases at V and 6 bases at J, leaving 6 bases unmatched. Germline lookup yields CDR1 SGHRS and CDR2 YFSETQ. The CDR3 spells CASSPGQGLDTQYF. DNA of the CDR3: TGCGCCAGCAGCCCGGGACAGGGTCTTGATACGCAGTATTTT.